This T cell receptor beta chain derives from a study of cytomegalovirus exposure and HLA in healthy donors. For the study at large: Early release data held 85 million to 95 million unique TCRs from HLA-typed donors. Among the 400 or so donors who were genotyped, about 86% fell in the genetic ancestry cluster that is associated with self-reported Caucasian donors. Study-level points and caveats: Roughly uniform sequencing depth across donors was assumed, possibly incorrectly. The majority of CMV-associated TCR beta chains were reported as apparently HLA-restricted in a later analysis.

The PCR contained 60 Vbeta and 13 Jbeta primers. Libraries were prepared by immunoSEQ multiplex PCR; TCRdb keeps only in-frame clonotypes and omits some of them. Of about 170,000 clones listed, about 59% are singletons. V was pared by 2 bases and J by 12 bases, with 11 bases of the junction left unmatched. Germline CDR1 and CDR2: MNHEY and SVGAGI. The CDR3 spans 16 residues. Worth noting for this clone: Its antigen is currently unknown.

The sample was PBMCs. This receptor was identified in a man aged 40-50 years in good health and CMV-seronegative. The chain joins TRBV6-5 to TRBJ2-4; 12 nucleotides align to TRBD1. In nucleotides, the CDR3 is TGTGCCAGCAGTTACACGCCTTACGCGGGACAGGGGGCTCAGTACTTC. Protein: CASSYTPYAGQGAQYF.